Below, 19 T cell receptor beta chains from the same sample are listed, as sequenced in a study of radiotherapy plus CTLA-4 blockade in lung cancer. Clones were sequenced by immunoSEQ multiplex PCR, and TCRdb holds only the in-frame ones, with some missing. The sample has 100,000 to 150,000 clones, nearly 80% seen once; the top ten hold approximately 5%. This specimen consisted of peripheral blood, obtained from a patient treated with radiotherapy plus ipilimumab. These TCRs come from a human donor with non-small cell lung cancer who had a partial response to radiotherapy plus ipilimumab.

The chain has TRBV19 and TRBJ1-5, with D possibly TRBD1 on 5 matching bases. This CDR3 region has 12 residues. CDR1 and CDR2 (germline): LNHDA, SQIVND (reference sequence). Trimming stripped 3 bases from V and 11 bases from J, with 11 bases between. As DNA, the CDR3 is TGTGCCAGTAGTATTGGGGGGTCGGCCCAGCATTTT. Translating it yields CASSIGGSAQHF. The entire variable domain, with the rest obtained from reference TRBV19 and TRBJ1-5, is as follows: DGGITQSPKYLFRKEGQNVTLSCEQNLNHDAMYWYRQDPGQGLRLIYYSQIVNDFQKGDIAEGYSVSREKKESFPLTVTSAQKNPTAFYLCASSIGGSAQHFGDGTRLSIL.

The chain recombines TRBV7-9 with TRBJ2-6; a possible D gene is TRBD2 (6 bases). Per germline, CDR1 SEHNR and CDR2 FQNEAQ (reference sequence). The CDR3 totals 17 residues. The V end was cut by 1 base, the J end by 3 bases, with 13 bases between. CDR3 nucleotide sequence: TGTGCCAGCAGCTTAGTATCCGGGAGTAGTGGGGCCAACGTCCTGACTTTC. Translated, it gives CASSLVSGSSGANVLTF.

This clone has only one observation. V and J are TRBV6-5 and TRBJ1-6; possible D gene TRBD1, 5 bases. The germline CDR1 and CDR2 sequences are MNHEY and SVGAGI. V lost 7 bases to trimming and J lost 8 bases, with 12 bases between them. This CDR3 region has 13 residues. CDR3 loop: CASTRQIYSPLHF. Here the CDR3 DNA reads TGTGCCAGCACGAGACAGATTTATTCACCCCTCCACTTT.

This clone was picked up one time. The chain joins TRBV6-5 to TRBJ2-1, with 13 bases identical to TRBD2. The CDR3 sequence is 15 residues long. V shed 4 bases, J shed 9 bases, and the junction held 6 bases outside the gene matches. Germline-derived CDR1 and CDR2 are MNHEY and SVGAGI. Here the CDR3 reads CASSSGLAGVVEQFF. The CDR3 coding sequence is TGTGCCAGCAGTTCCGGACTAGCGGGAGTGGTTGAGCAGTTCTTC.

The rearrangement joins TRBV6-4 to TRBJ1-5; D gene ambiguous. The V gene lost 6 bases and the J gene lost 4 bases, with 10 bases spanning the gap. Germline loops: CDR1 MRHNA, CDR2 SNTAGT. CDR3 length: 13 residues. The CDR3 DNA reads TGTGCCAGCAGGATGGCAGAAAATCAGCCCCAGCATTTT. Translated: CASRMAENQPQHF.

The chain is built from TRBV2 and TRBJ2-2; possibly TRBD2 for D (6 bases). Germline V gene data show CDR1 as SNHLY and CDR2 as FYNNEI. The CDR3 covers 16 residues. With 7 bases removed from V and 7 bases from J, the gap between germline ends came to 22 bases. DNA for the CDR3: TGTGCCAGCATTGGGCTAACTAGCACCTCGGGCGGGGAGCTGTTTTTT. The encoded protein is CASIGLTSTSGGELFF.

This chain connects TRBV28 to TRBJ1-1; D gene unclear. The V end was cut by 6 bases, the J end by 0 bases, with 11 bases between. This CDR3 contains 14 residues. Germline V gene lookup returns CDR1 MDHEN and CDR2 SYDVKM. CDR3 bases: TGTGCCAGCAGCCTATTAACAGTGAACACTGAAGCTTTCTTT. This codes for CASSLLTVNTEAFF.

This chain connects TRBV28 to TRBJ1-4, with a weak D call TRBD1 (5 bases). V lost 4 bases and J 7 bases, leaving 34 bases between the germline ends. Germline-derived CDR1 and CDR2 are MDHEN and SYDVKM. There are 21 residues in the CDR3. The CDR3 DNA follows: TGTGCCAGCAGTTCCCGATTACGGCTTAACCCGCTCAGGGCGAGGATTGAAAAACTGTTTTTT. It encodes CASSSRLRLNPLRARIEKLFF.

The chain uses TRBV6-5 and TRBJ2-1, with 8 bases matching TRBD1. The V gene end was trimmed by 5 bases and the J gene end by 4 bases; junction bases not matched to a gene: 7. CDR1 and CDR2 (germline): MNHEY, SVGAGI. This CDR3 is 15 amino acids long. DNA for the CDR3: TGTGCCAGCAGTGCCCGGGGGACAGGATACAATGAGCAGTTCTTC. It codes for CASSARGTGYNEQFF.

This chain uses TRBV4-2 with TRBJ2-2, with TRBD1 matching over 10 bases. Germline-derived CDR1 and CDR2 are LGHNA and YNFKEQ. With 3 bases clipped from V and 7 bases from J, the junction kept 11 bases outside the gene matches. The CDR3 spans 17 residues. Here the CDR3 reads CASSQGGVTGGGGELFF. The DNA for the CDR3 is TGTGCCAGCAGCCAGGGGGGGGTGACAGGGGGCGGCGGGGAGCTGTTTTTT.

The DNA for the CDR3 is TGTGCCAGCTCACGGGACAGGGGATCATCCTACGAGCAGTACGTC. Its translation: CASSRDRGSSYEQYV. The J gene is TRBJ2-7, the V gene TRBV18, with 10 bases matching TRBD1. The J segment lost 1 base and the V segment lost 4 bases, leaving 4 bases of the junction unmatched. The germline V gene encodes CDR1 KGHSH and CDR2 LQKENI. This CDR3 is 15 amino acids long.

This chain uses TRBV28 with TRBJ2-7; TRBD2 matches at 9 bases. The CDR3 has 13 amino acids. Germline CDR1 is MDHEN and CDR2 is SYDVKM. J was trimmed by 11 bases and V by 2 bases; bases with no gene match: 7. The CDR3: CASSLAGGPREYF. In DNA form, the CDR3 reads TGTGCCAGCAGTTTAGCGGGAGGGCCGAGGGAGTACTTC.

The rearrangement uses TRBV7-6 and TRBJ2-7, with 9 positions matching TRBD2. The CDR3 sequence is 15 residues long. Germline values: CDR1 SGHVS, CDR2 FNYEAQ. The trim removed 5 bases at V and 9 bases at J, leaving 14 bases unmatched. DNA of the CDR3: TGTGCCAGCAGCCGTCGAGGTGTAGCGGGAGATGTGCAGTACTTC. It encodes CASSRRGVAGDVQYF.

The chain employs TRBV28 and TRBJ1-2; 7 positions agree with TRBD1. The length of the CDR3 is 14 residues. The V gene end was trimmed by 7 bases and the J gene end by 4 bases; junction bases not matched to a gene: 9. The V gene's germline CDR1 is MDHEN and CDR2 SYDVKM. The chain's CDR3 is CASIPGTASYGYTF. In nucleotides, the CDR3 is TGTGCCAGCATCCCCGGGACAGCCTCCTATGGCTACACCTTC.

This chain links TRBV4-1 with TRBJ1-2; D possibly corresponds to TRBD1 (6 bases). V was clipped by 4 bases and J by 4 bases, with 13 bases between them. This CDR3 has 14 amino acids. The germline V gene encodes CDR1 MGHRA and CDR2 YSYEKL. CDR3: CASSPLDSFYGYTF. The CDR3, as DNA: TGCGCCAGCAGCCCATTGGACAGCTTCTATGGCTACACCTTC.

This sequence joins TRBV29-1 and TRBJ1-4, with unresolved D. CDR1 and CDR2 (germline): SQVTM, ANQGSEA. With 3 bases removed from V and 8 bases from J, the gap between germline ends came to 13 bases. CDR3 length: 13 residues. CDR3 nucleotide sequence: TGCAGCGTTGAGCCGGGATCTGGGGAAAAACTGTTTTTT. Its translation is CSVEPGSGEKLFF.

CDR3 nucleotide sequence: TGTGCCAGTAGTACCGGGACTGAAGCTTTCTTT. Protein sequence: CASSTGTEAFF. The J gene is TRBJ1-1, the V gene TRBV19; D uncertain. Trimming cost V 4 bases and J 5 bases, with 5 bases left between them. The germline CDR1 and CDR2 sequences are LNHDA and SQIVND (reference sequence). The CDR3 loop spans 11 amino acids.

This clone was recorded a few times. The same CDR3 arises from other DNA sequences in this sample as well. J is TRBJ2-7 and V is TRBV2; maybe TRBD1 (6 bases). The germline gives CDR1 SNHLY, CDR2 FYNNEI. The V end lost 6 bases, the J end lost 3 bases, and 12 bases lay between the germline ends. The CDR3 consists of 13 residues. The CDR3 spells CASSRRDNYEQYF. CDR3 nucleotide sequence: TGTGCCAGCAGCCGCCGGGACAACTACGAGCAGTACTTC.

CDR3 amino acids: CASSFRTENTEAFF. CDR3 nucleotide sequence: TGTGCCAGCAGTTTCCGGACAGAGAACACTGAAGCTTTCTTT. The chain links TRBV6-1 to TRBJ1-1; D perhaps matches TRBD1 (6 bases). Germline V gives CDR1 MNHNS, CDR2 SASEGT. The CDR3 consists of 14 residues. V dropped 5 bases and J dropped 1 base, with 11 bases sitting between them.